Shown below are 30 T cell receptor beta chains from a single sample sequenced in a study of cytomegalovirus exposure and HLA in healthy donors. PCR was performed using 60 Vbeta and 13 Jbeta primers. Profiling relied on immunoSEQ multiplex PCR, and the TCRdb table lists in-frame clones only, not all of them. The sample shows around 95,000 clones, around 72% of them seen only once. The sequenced sample consisted of PBMCs. These receptors were taken from a male donor in good health and CMV-seronegative.

This chain connects TRBV18 to TRBJ2-5, with 8 nucleotides matching TRBD2. Germline CDR1 and CDR2: KGHSH and LQKENI. CDR3 length equals 16 residues. Trimming at V came to 5 bases and at J to 4 bases, leaving 12 bases not matched to a gene. The CDR3 nucleotides read TGTGCCAGCTCAAAAATCCTTAGCGGGATGTCAGAGACCCAGTACTTC. Translated, it gives CASSKILSGMSETQYF. The variable domain in full, with the rest retrieved from reference TRBV18 and TRBJ2-5, is NAGVMQNPRHLVRRRGQEARLRCSPMKGHSHVYWYRQLPEEGLKFMVYLQKENIIDESGMPKERFSAEFPKEGPSILRIQQVVRGDSAAYFCASSKILSGMSETQYFGPGTRLLVL.

This clone was counted only a few times. The chain has TRBV10-3 and TRBJ1-1, with 8 positions matching TRBD1. CDR3 length: 14 residues. In germline, CDR1 is ENHRY, CDR2 SYGVKD. Trimming at V came to 3 bases and at J to 3 bases, leaving 3 bases not matched to a gene. The CDR3 region is CAISEGQGHTEAFF. The CDR3 bases are TGTGCCATCAGTGAAGGACAGGGTCACACTGAAGCTTTCTTT.

Here the CDR3 reads CAWGLGTSEAFF. In nucleotides, the CDR3 is TGTGCCTGGGGCCTTGGGACTTCTGAAGCTTTCTTT. V is TRBV30 and J is TRBJ1-1; possible D gene TRBD1, 5 bases. CDR3 length equals 12 residues. V was trimmed by 5 bases and J by 6 bases, leaving 13 bases between them. Germline lookup yields CDR1 GTSNPN and CDR2 SVGIG (reference sequence).

V is TRBV19 and J is TRBJ1-5; unclear D gene. Trimming shortened V by 7 bases and J by 2 bases, and 15 bases separated the two germline ends. The CDR3 contains 15 residues. Germline CDR1 LNHDA, CDR2 SQIVND (reference sequence). CDR3 in amino acids: CASTVEVGGNQPQHF. Here the CDR3 DNA reads TGTGCCAGTACCGTTGAGGTAGGTGGCAATCAGCCCCAGCATTTT.

The genes are TRBV6-1 and TRBJ2-5; D ambiguous. Germline-derived CDR1 and CDR2 are MNHNS and SASEGT. There are 13 residues in the CDR3. Trimming took off 4 bases at V and 4 bases at J, with 10 bases between the two ends. CDR3 sequence reads: CASSVDHRETQYF. The CDR3 DNA reads as TGTGCCAGCAGTGTTGACCACAGAGAGACCCAGTACTTC.

The CDR3, as DNA: TGTGCCAGCAGTTACTCGTCTTACAGGGCCACCGGGGAGCTGTTTTTT. Translation: CASSYSSYRATGELFF. The V gene is TRBV6-5, the J gene TRBJ2-2; tentatively, D is TRBD1 (6 bases). The CDR3 totals 16 residues. Between the trimmed V and J ends, which lost 0 bases and 4 bases, there was a span of 12 bases. Germline CDR1 reads MNHEY; CDR2 reads SVGAGI.

The table lists this clone with a count of one. The chain joins TRBV4-1 to TRBJ2-5; D might be TRBD1 (6 bases). Germline CDR1 MGHRA, CDR2 YSYEKL. The CDR3 is made up of 16 amino acids. The ends were cut back, 1 base at V and 5 bases at J, with 17 bases in the middle. CDR3 DNA sequence: TGCGCCAGCAGCCAAGGGGGGCGGCACTGGGAGGAGACCCAGTACTTC. Its translation is CASSQGGRHWEETQYF.

This clone came up a few times. The gene calls are TRBV27 and TRBJ2-1; 7 nucleotides match TRBD2. Germline V gene sequence: CDR1 MNHEY, CDR2 SMNVEV (reference sequence). This CDR3 spans 14 amino acids. Losses at the gene ends were 6 bases for V and 4 bases for J; bases not matched to a gene: 6. CDR3 sequence reads: CASRASSGYNEQFF. CDR3 DNA sequence: TGTGCCAGCAGGGCCTCTAGCGGTTACAATGAGCAGTTCTTC.

This chain connects TRBV7-9 to TRBJ2-7, with D possibly TRBD2 on 5 matching bases. With 3 bases removed from V and 0 bases from J, the gap between germline ends came to 6 bases. Germline assignment: CDR1 SEHNR and CDR2 FQNEAQ (reference sequence). The CDR3 contains 13 residues. The CDR3 bases are TGTGCCAGCAGCTTTACTAGCTCCTACGAGCAGTACTTC. Translation: CASSFTSSYEQYF. The entire variable domain, with the rest obtained from reference TRBV7-9 and TRBJ2-7, is as follows: DTGVSQNPRHKITKRGQNVTFRCDPISEHNRLYWYRQTLGQGPEFLTYFQNEAQLEKSRLLSDRFSAERPKGSFSTLEIQRTEQGDSAMYLCASSFTSSYEQYFGPGTRLTVT.

The CDR3 spells CASSYSGLVVSYEQYF. In nucleotides, the CDR3 is TGTGCCAGCAGTTACTCCGGACTAGTTGTCTCCTACGAGCAGTACTTC. This chain connects TRBV6-5 to TRBJ2-7; 7 bases are a match to TRBD2. J lost 0 bases, V lost 0 bases, and 5 bases had no gene match. Germline CDR1 is MNHEY and CDR2 is SVGAGI. The length of the CDR3 is 16 residues.

V and J are TRBV28 and TRBJ2-3; 10 nucleotides agree with TRBD2. The junction had 15 bases not matched to a gene; V was cut back by 4 bases and J by 2 bases. CDR1 and CDR2 from the germline V gene are MDHEN and SYDVKM. The CDR3 loop spans 19 amino acids. This chain's CDR3 is CASSSQSGRAEDYTDTQYF. In DNA form, the CDR3 reads TGTGCCAGCAGTTCCCAAAGCGGGAGGGCGGAGGATTACACAGATACGCAGTATTTT.

This clone appeared a single time. V is TRBV5-6 and J is TRBJ2-7; 13 nucleotides agree with TRBD2. The V gene's germline CDR1 is SGHDT and CDR2 YYEEEE. With V trimmed by 4 bases and J by 4 bases, 5 bases remained unmatched. The CDR3 covers 15 residues. CDR3 in DNA: TGTGCCAGCAGCCCCGGACTAGCGGGGGAATACGAGCAGTACTTC. It encodes CASSPGLAGEYEQYF.

The chain combines TRBV19 with TRBJ2-7, with D tentatively TRBD2 (5 bases). The V gene's germline CDR1 is LNHDA and CDR2 SQIVND (reference sequence). Trimming shortened V by 10 bases and J by 0 bases, and 16 bases separated the two germline ends. The CDR3 is made up of 14 amino acids. The CDR3, as DNA: TGTGCCACCCGTGCCCTAGCTGCCTCCTACGAGCAGTACTTC. Its translation: CATRALAASYEQYF.

V usage is TRBV6-1 and J usage is TRBJ2-3; TRBD2 matches at 9 bases. V trimming: 4 bases; J trimming: 4 bases; junction bases outside the gene matches: 15. The CDR3 has 18 residues. The germline CDR1 and CDR2 sequences are MNHNS and SASEGT. CDR3 sequence: CASSAPLAGTLHADTQYF. As DNA, the CDR3 is TGTGCCAGCAGTGCGCCTCTAGCGGGGACTCTTCACGCAGATACGCAGTATTTT.

This chain connects TRBV28 to TRBJ2-7, with 9 nucleotides matching TRBD1. Germline V gene sequence: CDR1 MDHEN, CDR2 SYDVKM. CDR3 length equals 15 residues. V was pared by 4 bases and J by 4 bases, with 8 bases of the junction left unmatched. The CDR3 is CASSYVGTGKYEQYF. CDR3 nucleotide sequence: TGTGCCAGCAGTTATGTCGGGACAGGGAAATACGAGCAGTACTTC.

V is TRBV27 and J is TRBJ2-7, with 10 bases fitting TRBD1. Looked up from germline, CDR1 is MNHEY and CDR2 is SMNVEV (reference sequence). Trimming removed 3 bases from V and 4 bases from J; junction bases left unmatched: 3. CDR3 size: 14 residues. CDR3 sequence (DNA): TGTGCCAGCAGTTTTGGGGACAGGGGATACGAGCAGTACTTC. Its protein product is CASSFGDRGYEQYF.

This clone was seen a few times. The chain uses TRBV30 and TRBJ1-2, with D possibly being TRBD1 (5 bases). Trimming removed 4 bases at V and 5 bases at J, with 8 bases between. The germline gives CDR1 GTSNPN, CDR2 SVGIG (reference sequence). This CDR3 is 11 amino acids long. This CDR3 reads CAWTDKYGYTF. The CDR3 DNA reads TGTGCCTGGACGGACAAGTATGGCTACACCTTC. Full variable domain (outside the CDR3, taken from reference TRBV30 and TRBJ1-2): SQTIHQWPATLVQPVGSPLSLECTVEGTSNPNLYWYRQAAGRGLQLLFYSVGIGQISSEVPQNLSASRPQDRQFILSSKKLLLSDSGFYLCAWTDKYGYTFGSGTRLTVV.

The chain couples TRBV28 to TRBJ1-2; the D gene is possibly TRBD1 (6 bases). CDR3 length equals 13 residues. Looked up from germline, CDR1 is MDHEN and CDR2 is SYDVKM. V was cut by 8 bases and J by 0 bases, with 10 bases left in between. The DNA of the CDR3 is TGTGCCAGCCAGGGGCCACCTAACTATGGCTACACCTTC. Amino acids: CASQGPPNYGYTF.

This clone occurred a few times. The V and J genes are TRBV6-5 and TRBJ1-1; no definite D call. The CDR3 has 12 amino acids. Trimming cost V 6 bases and J 11 bases, with 16 bases left between them. Germline V lookup: CDR1 MNHEY, CDR2 SVGAGI. The CDR3: CASRLPGCGAFF. Written as DNA, the CDR3 is TGTGCCAGCAGATTACCGGGATGCGGGGCTTTCTTT.

The V gene is TRBV6-6, the J gene TRBJ2-1, with 8 bases identical to TRBD1. There are 16 residues in the CDR3. Per the germline V gene, CDR1 is MNHNY and CDR2 is SVGAGI (reference sequence). V gave up 0 bases and J gave up 5 bases; unmatched junction bases: 6. CDR3 loop: CASSYSTRGPDNEQFF. In DNA form, the CDR3 reads TGTGCCAGCAGTTACTCGACCAGGGGGCCAGACAATGAGCAGTTCTTC.

The chain uses TRBV11-3 and TRBJ2-1; 11 bases match TRBD1. With 1 base clipped from V and 8 bases from J, the junction kept 4 bases outside the gene matches. CDR1 and CDR2 from the germline V gene are SGHNT and YENEEA. The CDR3 contains 15 residues. CDR3 protein: CASSLGGQGADEQFF. The CDR3 nucleotides read TGTGCCAGCAGCTTAGGCGGACAGGGGGCCGATGAGCAGTTCTTC.

The chain has TRBV28 and TRBJ1-3; D is unclear. This CDR3 is built from 16 residues. V lost 6 bases to trimming and J lost 2 bases, with 17 bases between them. The germline V gene has CDR1 MDHEN and CDR2 SYDVKM. In nucleotides, the CDR3 is TGTGCCAGCAGCCCACTTCAGGCCGCGCCTGGAAACACCATATATTTT. This encodes CASSPLQAAPGNTIYF.

V gene TRBV28 combines with J gene TRBJ2-7; D remains ambiguous. V lost 4 bases, J lost 2 bases, and 9 bases lay in between. The CDR3 has 13 residues. CDR1 and CDR2 (germline): MDHEN, SYDVKM. The CDR3 sequence is CASSSTPAYEQYF. The CDR3 nucleotides are TGTGCCAGCAGTTCAACACCCGCCTACGAGCAGTACTTC.

V and J are TRBV29-1 and TRBJ2-1; 10 bases line up with TRBD2. V gave up 6 bases and J gave up 6 bases; unmatched junction bases: 8. Germline V lookup: CDR1 SQVTM, CDR2 ANQGSEA. The CDR3 has 14 residues. In nucleotides, the CDR3 is TGCAGCGTCCTTTCAGCGGGAGGGGGCAATGAGCAGTTCTTC. Protein sequence: CSVLSAGGGNEQFF.

This clone was observed a handful of times. V usage is TRBV27 and J usage is TRBJ2-2; D uncertain. Germline values: CDR1 MNHEY, CDR2 SMNVEV (reference sequence). The CDR3 is 12 residues long. Trimming took 5 bases from V and 6 from J, leaving 7 bases between them. CDR3 sequence: CASSRTSGELFF. As DNA, the CDR3 is TGTGCCAGCAGTAGAACTTCCGGGGAGCTGTTTTTT.

The rearrangement joins TRBV11-2 to TRBJ2-3; 10 positions match TRBD2. The V and J ends lost 1 base and 8 bases, in that order; junction bases with no gene match: 12. Germline-derived CDR1 and CDR2 are SGHAT and FQNNGV. This CDR3 has 17 amino acids. The CDR3 DNA sequence: TGTGCCAGCAGCTTAGGTTTAAGCGGGAGGGCCCTCGGTACGCAGTATTTT. Amino acids: CASSLGLSGRALGTQYF. The full variable domain, rest sourced from reference TRBV11-2 and TRBJ2-3, is EAGVAQSPRYKIIEKRQSVAFWCNPISGHATLYWYQQILGQGPKLLIQFQNNGVVDDSQLPKDRFSAERLKGVDSTLKIQPAKLEDSAVYLCASSLGLSGRALGTQYFGPGTRLTVL.

The J gene is TRBJ2-5, the V gene TRBV19; TRBD1 matches 11 bases. J was trimmed by 2 bases and V by 10 bases; bases with no gene match: 3. Germline V CDR1 and CDR2: LNHDA, SQIVND (reference sequence). This CDR3 region has 13 residues. CDR3 sequence reads: CATRDRGQETQYF. The CDR3, as DNA: TGTGCCACCCGGGACAGGGGGCAAGAGACCCAGTACTTC.

The rearrangement uses TRBV7-7 and TRBJ1-3; D might be TRBD1 (5 bases). CDR3 size: 14 residues. The V gene lost 5 bases and the J gene lost 3 bases, with 11 bases spanning the gap. Germline CDR1 reads SSHAT; CDR2 reads FNYEAQ (reference sequence). CDR3 DNA: TGTGCCAGCAGCGCCGGGACTTTTGGAAACACCATATATTTT. It encodes CASSAGTFGNTIYF.

This rearrangement joins TRBV28 to TRBJ2-2; 10 nucleotides match TRBD1. The CDR3 runs to 13 residues. Germline V gene sequence: CDR1 MDHEN, CDR2 SYDVKM. DNA of the CDR3: TGTGCTTCGGACAGGGGGTTCACCGGGGAGCTGTTTTTT. It yields the protein CASDRGFTGELFF.

J is TRBJ2-7 and V is TRBV7-2; TRBD1 matches at 12 bases. The CDR3 length is 15 residues. Per the germline V gene, CDR1 is SGHTA and CDR2 is FQGNSA. Trimming at V came to 2 bases and at J to 5 bases, leaving 4 bases not matched to a gene. CDR3 sequence (DNA): TGTGCCAGCAGCTTATGGGACAGGGGGCCCGACGAGCAGTACTTC. This gives the protein CASSLWDRGPDEQYF. The entire variable domain, with the rest obtained from reference TRBV7-2 and TRBJ2-7, is as follows: GAGVSQSPSNKVTEKGKDVELRCDPISGHTALYWYRQSLGQGLEFLIYFQGNSAPDKSGLPSDRFSAERTGGSVSTLTIQRTQQEDSAVYLCASSLWDRGPDEQYFGPGTRLTVT.